The 32 T cell receptor beta chains listed next were all sequenced from one sample in a study of blood T cell repertoires in COVID-19. TCRdb's table, derived via immunoSEQ multiplex PCR, lists solely in-frame clones and lacks some. The repertoire holds roughly 390,000 clones, with about 87% as singletons. What was sequenced was peripheral blood. These receptors were obtained from a woman in her 30s with COVID-19, enrolled during active disease.

The rearrangement links TRBV30 to TRBJ2-5; 8 bases match TRBD2. The CDR3 loop spans 14 amino acids. V shed 0 bases, J shed 6 bases, and the junction held 6 bases outside the gene matches. The germline gives CDR1 GTSNPN, CDR2 SVGIG (reference sequence). This CDR3 reads CAWSVGSGTKTQYF. As DNA, the CDR3 is TGTGCCTGGAGTGTAGGTAGCGGGACGAAGACCCAGTACTTC.

The DNA of the CDR3 is TGTGCCAGCAGCCGGACTTCTAGCGGGAGATATACCTACGAGCAGTACTTC. Its translation: CASSRTSSGRYTYEQYF. The chain carries TRBV3-1 (or the pseudogene TRBV3-2) and TRBJ2-7; 10 bases match TRBD2. In germline, CDR1 is LGHDT, CDR2 YNNKEL (reference sequence). With 4 bases clipped from V and 2 bases from J, the junction kept 11 bases outside the gene matches. The CDR3 sequence is 17 residues long.

This clone was recorded a few times. The V call is TRBV28, the J call TRBJ1-4; 7 bases line up with TRBD1. Germline trimming cut 5 bases from V and 1 base from J; bases unmatched to any gene: 13. CDR1 MDHEN and CDR2 SYDVKM come from the germline V gene. The CDR3 extends over 18 amino acids. The CDR3 coding sequence is TGTGCCAGCAGTCCACACGGCGACACAGGGGTAACTAATGAAAAACTGTTTTTT. Its protein product is CASSPHGDTGVTNEKLFF.

The J gene is TRBJ1-5, the V gene TRBV10-2; D is perhaps TRBD1 (5 bases). This CDR3 has 13 residues. Trimming took 10 bases from V and 2 from J, leaving 12 bases between them. Germline V lookup: CDR1 WSHSY, CDR2 SAAADI. The CDR3 region is CATTTGGNQPQHF. The CDR3 region has the DNA TGCGCCACTACAACGGGGGGCAATCAGCCCCAGCATTTT.

The chain couples TRBV5-1 to TRBJ2-2, with D possibly TRBD2 on 5 matching bases. Trimming removed 5 bases from V and 5 bases from J, with 10 bases in between. The CDR3 loop spans 13 amino acids. Looked up from germline, CDR1 is SGHRS and CDR2 is YFSETQ. The CDR3 here is CASSLSATGELFF. For the CDR3, the DNA is TGCGCCAGCAGTCTTAGCGCAACCGGGGAGCTGTTTTTT.

The rearrangement links TRBV6-2 or TRBV6-3 to TRBJ1-5; 10 positions match TRBD1. The CDR3 has 18 residues. The trim removed 6 bases at V and 4 bases at J, leaving 15 bases unmatched. The germline gives CDR1 MNHEY, CDR2 SVGEGT. For the CDR3, the DNA is TGTGCCAGCAGCCCGATAAAAGCCGGGACAGGGGTTAATCAGCCCCAGCATTTT. It specifies CASSPIKAGTGVNQPQHF.

The V and J genes are TRBV14 and TRBJ2-1; 10 nucleotides agree with TRBD2. This CDR3 comprises 15 residues. The J segment lost 3 bases and the V segment lost 5 bases, leaving 4 bases of the junction unmatched. Germline V CDR1 and CDR2: SGHDN, FVKESK. The CDR3 DNA follows: TGTGCCAGCAGCTTAGCGGGAGGAATCTACAATGAGCAGTTCTTC. This gives the protein CASSLAGGIYNEQFF.

The V and J genes are TRBV19 and TRBJ1-2; D not certain. Between the trimmed V and J ends, which lost 8 bases and 7 bases, there was a span of 17 bases. This CDR3 is built from 13 residues. Germline loops: CDR1 LNHDA, CDR2 SQIVND (reference sequence). The CDR3 DNA is TGTGCCAGTCATTCTATAGCTCTGGGTGGCTACACCTTC. This encodes CASHSIALGGYTF. Variable domain in full (rest from reference TRBV19 and TRBJ1-2): DGGITQSPKYLFRKEGQNVTLSCEQNLNHDAMYWYRQDPGQGLRLIYYSQIVNDFQKGDIAEGYSVSREKKESFPLTVTSAQKNPTAFYLCASHSIALGGYTFGSGTRLTVV.

This clone was counted once. CDR3 sequence: CASSQGGTGGRINEKLFF. CDR3 coding DNA: TGTGCCAGCAGCCAAGGCGGGACAGGGGGAAGGATTAATGAAAAACTGTTTTTT. The rearrangement uses TRBV4-2 and TRBJ1-4; TRBD1 agrees at 11 bases. J was trimmed by 4 bases and V by 1 base; bases with no gene match: 8. Germline V gene lookup returns CDR1 LGHNA and CDR2 YNFKEQ. CDR3 length: 18 residues.

V and J are TRBV7-6 and TRBJ2-1; the match to TRBD1 covers 8 bases. J was trimmed by 8 bases and V by 4 bases; bases with no gene match: 10. The CDR3 contains 15 residues. Germline V gives CDR1 SGHVS, CDR2 FNYEAQ. The CDR3: CASSSEAGGRDEQFF. CDR3 bases: TGTGCCAGCAGCTCTGAGGCAGGGGGCCGGGATGAGCAGTTCTTC.

The V call is TRBV2, the J call TRBJ1-2; 9 bases align to TRBD1. Unmatched junction bases numbered 6, after V lost 1 base and J lost 6 bases. The germline CDR1 and CDR2 sequences are SNHLY and FYNNEI. The CDR3 runs to 15 residues. The CDR3 nucleotides are TGTGCCAGCAGTGAAGGGGGGACAGGGAGGGATGGCTACACCTTC. This sequence encodes CASSEGGTGRDGYTF.

The rearrangement uses TRBV2 and TRBJ2-3; a possible D gene is TRBD2 (5 bases). V lost 4 bases, J lost 2 bases, and 10 bases lay in between. Per germline, CDR1 SNHLY and CDR2 FYNNEI. This CDR3 is 14 amino acids long. The CDR3 here is CASSGLLYTDTQYF. The CDR3 DNA follows: TGTGCCAGCAGTGGACTACTCTACACAGATACGCAGTATTTT. The full variable domain, in which reference TRBV2 and TRBJ2-3 provide the parts outside the CDR3, is EPEVTQTPSHQVTQMGQEVILRCVPISNHLYFYWYRQILGQKVEFLVSFYNNEISEKSEIFDDQFSVERPDGSNFTLKIRSTKLEDSAMYFCASSGLLYTDTQYFGPGTRLTVL.

CDR3: CASRAGPDETQYF. CDR3 nucleotide sequence: TGCGCCAGCAGGGCGGGACCCGACGAGACCCAGTACTTC. This chain connects TRBV5-1 to TRBJ2-5, with D tentatively TRBD2 (6 bases). V lost 5 bases and J lost 5, with 13 bases in between. CDR1 SGHRS and CDR2 YFSETQ come from the germline V gene. CDR3 length equals 13 residues. Variable domain in full (rest from reference TRBV5-1 and TRBJ2-5): KAGVTQTPRYLIKTRGQQVTLSCSPISGHRSVSWYQQTPGQGLQFLFEYFSETQRNKGNFPGRFSGRQFSNSRSEMNVSTLELGDSALYLCASRAGPDETQYFGPGTRLLVL.

V usage is TRBV19 and J usage is TRBJ1-5; tentative D call: TRBD1 (5 bases). This CDR3 is 15 amino acids long. Germline V CDR1 and CDR2: LNHDA, SQIVND (reference sequence). V dropped 7 bases and J dropped 1 base, with 14 bases sitting between them. The CDR3 protein is CASIMGGRSNQPQHF. CDR3 coding DNA: TGTGCCAGTATTATGGGGGGTAGGAGCAATCAGCCCCAGCATTTT.

The rearrangement joins TRBV3-1 (or the pseudogene TRBV3-2) to TRBJ1-5; D is perhaps TRBD1 (5 bases). This CDR3 is 14 amino acids long. The V end was cut by 4 bases, the J end by 3 bases, with 10 bases between. Germline V CDR1 and CDR2: LGHDT, YNNKEL (reference sequence). The CDR3 loop is CASSPGFLNQPQHF. The CDR3 bases are TGTGCCAGCAGCCCAGGGTTCCTCAATCAGCCCCAGCATTTT.

This clone was observed a few times. The chain joins TRBV10-1 to TRBJ2-2; no clear D gene. The ends were cut back, 3 bases at V and 0 bases at J, with 2 bases in the middle. Per the germline V gene, CDR1 is WNHNN and CDR2 is SYGVQD (reference sequence). There are 13 residues in the CDR3. The chain's CDR3 is CASSDANTGELFF. In nucleotides, the CDR3 is TGCGCCAGCAGTGACGCGAACACCGGGGAGCTGTTTTTT.

CDR3 sequence reads: CASSSWEGGEQYF. The CDR3, as DNA: TGTGCCAGCAGCTCCTGGGAGGGAGGCGAGCAGTACTTC. V and J are TRBV7-3 and TRBJ2-7, with 7 bases aligning to TRBD2. Trimming at V came to 4 bases and at J to 6 bases, leaving 6 bases not matched to a gene. The CDR3 spans 13 residues. Germline loops: CDR1 SGHTA, CDR2 FQGTGA. The entire variable domain, with the rest obtained from reference TRBV7-3 and TRBJ2-7, is as follows: GAGVSQTPSNKVTEKGKYVELRCDPISGHTALYWYRQSLGQGPEFLIYFQGTGAADDSGLPNDRFFAVRPEGSVSTLKIQRTERGDSAVYLCASSSWEGGEQYFGPGTRLTVT.

This chain connects TRBV5-6 to TRBJ1-2; D may be TRBD1 (6 bases). V gave up 4 bases and J gave up 4 bases, with 20 bases separating them. Germline CDR1 SGHDT, CDR2 YYEEEE. This CDR3 comprises 16 residues. CDR3 nucleotide sequence: TGTGCCAGCAGCCCAGGAACGGGGGGGCGGGCCTATGGCTACACCTTC. It encodes CASSPGTGGRAYGYTF. Full variable domain (outside the CDR3, taken from reference TRBV5-6 and TRBJ1-2): DAGVTQSPTHLIKTRGQQVTLRCSPKSGHDTVSWYQQALGQGPQFIFQYYEEEERQRGNFPDRFSGHQFPNYSSELNVNALLLGDSALYLCASSPGTGGRAYGYTFGSGTRLTVV.

V is TRBV28 and J is TRBJ1-2, with D unresolved. The V gene lost 6 bases and the J gene lost 7 bases, with 12 bases spanning the gap. This CDR3 region has 12 residues. Per germline, CDR1 MDHEN and CDR2 SYDVKM. As DNA, the CDR3 is TGTGCCAGCAGGGACTCCATGCGTGGCTACACCTTC. This translates into CASRDSMRGYTF.

This chain uses TRBV18 with TRBJ2-7, with D possibly matching TRBD1 (6 bases). The CDR3 is 18 amino acids. CDR1 KGHSH and CDR2 LQKENI come from the germline V gene. V lost 3 bases to trimming and J lost 5 bases, with 26 bases between them. The CDR3: CASSPLGRGKSLSHEQYF. DNA for the CDR3: TGTGCCAGCTCACCCCTGGGCAGGGGAAAATCACTTTCCCACGAGCAGTACTTC.

The rearrangement uses TRBV24-1 and TRBJ2-3; 8 nucleotides agree with TRBD1. V shed 5 bases and J 1 base; nucleotides not matched to a gene: 10. Germline CDR1 is KGHDR and CDR2 is SFDVKD. CDR3 size: 17 residues. The CDR3 region has the DNA TGTGCCACCAGTGCTGCGACAGGGGTTGGTGGCACAGATACGCAGTATTTT. This codes for CATSAATGVGGTDTQYF.

The genes are TRBV18 and TRBJ2-7; D uncertain. Germline V gene data show CDR1 as KGHSH and CDR2 as LQKENI. The V end was cut by 0 bases, the J end by 2 bases, with 8 bases between. The length of the CDR3 is 14 residues. CDR3 sequence: CASSPPSIPYEQYF. Here the CDR3 DNA reads TGTGCCAGCTCACCACCCAGTATTCCCTACGAGCAGTACTTC.

The CDR3 sequence: CASSGDTYEQYF. For the CDR3, the DNA is TGTGCCTCTTCCGGGGACACCTACGAGCAGTACTTC. The chain couples TRBV10-3 to TRBJ2-7; D might be TRBD1 (6 bases). Germline V CDR1 and CDR2: ENHRY, SYGVKD. Trimming stripped 11 bases from V and 2 bases from J, with 13 bases between. CDR3 length: 12 amino acids.

The chain is built from TRBV4-1 and TRBJ2-2; no definite D call. The germline CDR1 and CDR2 sequences are MGHRA and YSYEKL. V shed 4 bases and J shed 7 bases, with 16 bases lying between them. The CDR3 totals 15 residues. Written as DNA, the CDR3 is TGCGCCAGCAGCCCCTGGAGCTCTGACGGCGGGGAGCTGTTTTTT. This encodes CASSPWSSDGGELFF.

The chain joins TRBV5-1 to TRBJ1-1; 7 bases are shared with TRBD1. The germline CDR1 and CDR2 sequences are SGHRS and YFSETQ. The CDR3 is 13 residues long. After removal of 4 bases from V and 3 bases from J, the junction contained 3 bases not matched to a gene. Here the CDR3 DNA reads TGCGCCAGCAGCAAGGACAGGTACACTGAAGCTTTCTTT. Its translation: CASSKDRYTEAFF.

This clone was seen more than once but under ten times. The rearrangement uses TRBV4-1 and TRBJ1-5; D unresolved. The CDR3 extends over 16 amino acids. The germline V gene has CDR1 MGHRA and CDR2 YSYEKL. Trimming took 2 bases from V and 6 from J, leaving 17 bases between them. This CDR3 reads CASSQTGPISGQPQHF. The CDR3 DNA follows: TGCGCCAGCAGCCAAACCGGGCCCATTAGCGGTCAGCCCCAGCATTTT.

The chain employs TRBV6-6 and TRBJ2-7, with 8 nucleotides matching TRBD1. With V trimmed by 6 bases and J by 3 bases, 10 bases remained unmatched. The CDR3 covers 15 residues. The germline gives CDR1 MNHNY, CDR2 SVGAGI (reference sequence). CDR3 amino acids: CASRPGQGFYYEQYF. DNA for the CDR3: TGTGCCAGCAGACCCGGACAGGGTTTTTACTACGAGCAGTACTTC.

The V call is TRBV24-1, the J call TRBJ2-5, with D tentatively TRBD2 (6 bases). This CDR3 contains 15 residues. The germline V and J ends were trimmed by 5 bases and 1 base, with 13 bases remaining between them. Germline assignment: CDR1 KGHDR and CDR2 SFDVKD. The CDR3 region is CATSAGDLIQETQYF. The CDR3 DNA reads as TGTGCCACCAGTGCGGGGGACTTAATCCAAGAGACCCAGTACTTC.

V and J are TRBV4-1 and TRBJ2-5; 8 bases agree with TRBD2. The CDR3 extends over 16 amino acids. Germline V lookup: CDR1 MGHRA, CDR2 YSYEKL. The J segment lost 5 bases and the V segment lost 3 bases, leaving 11 bases of the junction unmatched. This chain's CDR3 is CASSQGLRGALETQYF. The CDR3 nucleotides read TGCGCCAGCAGCCAGGGGTTGCGGGGGGCTTTGGAGACCCAGTACTTC.

J is TRBJ2-3 and V is TRBV10-2, with 10 nucleotides matching TRBD2. Germline-derived CDR1 and CDR2 are WSHSY and SAAADI. The CDR3 runs 14 residues. V was clipped by 5 bases and J by 3 bases; unmatched bases: 2. The CDR3 region is CASSSGLATDTQYF. The DNA for the CDR3 is TGCGCCAGCAGTTCGGGACTAGCGACAGATACGCAGTATTTT.

The genes are TRBV4-3 and TRBJ2-5; D not certain. V shed 0 bases and J shed 5 bases, with 13 bases lying between them. CDR1 and CDR2 (germline): LGHNA, YSLEER. The CDR3 loop spans 15 amino acids. CDR3 in DNA: TGCGCCAGCAGCCAAGAAAGGAGCGTCTGGGAGACCCAGTACTTC. Amino acids: CASSQERSVWETQYF.

The V call is TRBV3-1 (or the pseudogene TRBV3-2), the J call TRBJ1-5; D remains ambiguous. CDR3 size: 13 residues. The germline V gene encodes CDR1 LGHDT and CDR2 YNNKEL (reference sequence). V was pared by 3 bases and J by 5 bases, with 8 bases between. CDR3 nucleotide sequence: TGTGCCAGCAGCCATTACACCGATCAGCCCCAGCATTTT. Its translation: CASSHYTDQPQHF.